The rows below give T cell receptor beta chains drawn from one sample of a study of T-cell memory formation after mild COVID-19. TCRdb re-analysed the 5' RACE reads in MiXCR, keeping a single row per CDR3 protein. Of 380,000 or so distinct CDR3 sequences listed, about an eighth were seen once; the top ten hold under 25%. Sequenced input: PBMCs or a T cell subset sorted from them (not recorded which). The receptors come from a man in his late teens or twenties who had mild COVID-19 (a few samples of this study predate the infection). Cell type and time point are not known. Each CDR3 is given with its conserved first and last residue. D genes are given only for firm matches. The size of a clone is reported for some rows only, either as once, few or many, or as a class for expanded clones.

cdr3_nt	cdr3_aa	j_call	v_call	d_call	clone_size
TGTGCCAGCAGCTTGGGACAGGGGGCGAGTGAGCAGTACTTC	CASSLGQGASEQYF	TRBJ2-7	TRBV11-2	TRBD1	many
TGCGCCAGCAGCTTGGGGACTACCAATGAGCAGTTCTTC	CASSLGTTNEQFF	TRBJ2-1	TRBV5-1	-	few
TGTGCCAGCAGCTCCTATTACTCTGGAAACACCATATATTTT	CASSSYYSGNTIYF	TRBJ1-3	TRBV6-6	-	-
TGCGCCAGCCGTCAGACAGGGAACTATGGCTACACCTTC	CASRQTGNYGYTF	TRBJ1-2	TRBV4-1	TRBD1	few
TGTGCCTTCCGGGTGACCGGGGGTGGCTACACCTTC	CAFRVTGGGYTF	TRBJ1-2	TRBV10-3	-	-
TGTGCCACTTCAGCCGGGGAGCTGTTTTTT	CATSAGELFF	TRBJ2-2	TRBV19	-	-
TGTGCCAGTAGGTTTACGGCCACTGAAGCTTTCTTT	CASRFTATEAFF	TRBJ1-1	TRBV19	-	few
TGTGCCAGCAGCTTCGACAGGGCATCCTACAATGAGCAGTTCTTC	CASSFDRASYNEQFF	TRBJ2-1	TRBV6-2/TRBV6-3	TRBD1	few
TGTGCCTGGAGTTGGGACAGACCTGAAGCTTTCTTT	CAWSWDRPEAFF	TRBJ1-1	TRBV30	TRBD1	few
TGTGCCAGTACCGAACGCTCACGGGCTGAAGCTTTCTTT	CASTERSRAEAFF	TRBJ1-1	TRBV19	-	many
TGTGCCAGCAGTTTGTCCAGGAACGATGAAGCTTTCTTT	CASSLSRNDEAFF	TRBJ1-1	TRBV12-3/TRBV12-4	-	-
TGTGCCAGCAGTTACTCCCTGGACAGGGGCATGTACAATGAGCAGTTCTTC	CASSYSLDRGMYNEQFF	TRBJ2-1	TRBV6-5	TRBD1	-
TGTGCCAGCAGTCACGACGGCCGGGGGGCGGATGGCTACACCTTC	CASSHDGRGADGYTF	TRBJ1-2	TRBV6-6	-	few
TGTGCCAGCAGTTTATCGGGGTCTCTCGGCAATCAGCCCCAGCATTTT	CASSLSGSLGNQPQHF	TRBJ1-5	TRBV27	-	few
TGTGCCAGCAGCCCAGCGAGCTCCTACGAGCAGTACTTC	CASSPASSYEQYF	TRBJ2-7	TRBV6-5	-	many
TGTGCCAGCTTGGCGGGGCCAAGTTACAATGAGCAGTTCTTC	CASLAGPSYNEQFF	TRBJ2-1	TRBV6-2/TRBV6-3	-	few
TGTGCCAGCTCACCACAGCCGGGACAGGGACAGACCCAGTACTTC	CASSPQPGQGQTQYF	TRBJ2-5	TRBV18	TRBD1	few
TGTGCCAGCTCACCACCGGGACATCGCGATGAGCAGTTCTTC	CASSPPGHRDEQFF	TRBJ2-1	TRBV18	-	few